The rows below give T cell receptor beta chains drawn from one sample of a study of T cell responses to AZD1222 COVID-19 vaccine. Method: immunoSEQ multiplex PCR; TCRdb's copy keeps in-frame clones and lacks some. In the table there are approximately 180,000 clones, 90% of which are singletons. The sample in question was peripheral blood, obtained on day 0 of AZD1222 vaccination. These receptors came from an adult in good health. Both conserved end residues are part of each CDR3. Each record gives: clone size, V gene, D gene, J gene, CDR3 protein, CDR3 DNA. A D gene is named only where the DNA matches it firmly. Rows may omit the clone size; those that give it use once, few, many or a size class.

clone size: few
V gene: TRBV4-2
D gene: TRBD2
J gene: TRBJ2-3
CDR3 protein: CASSQRGAGGSTDTQYF
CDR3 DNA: TGTGCCAGCAGCCAAAGGGGAGCGGGGGGGAGCACAGATACGCAGTATTTT

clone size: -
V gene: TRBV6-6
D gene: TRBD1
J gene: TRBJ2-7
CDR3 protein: CASSALPGQAYEQYF
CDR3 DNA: TGTGCCAGCAGTGCCCTTCCGGGACAGGCCTACGAGCAGTACTTC

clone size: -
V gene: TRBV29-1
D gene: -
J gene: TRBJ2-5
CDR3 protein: CSVGWGIGETQYF
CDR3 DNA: TGCAGCGTTGGATGGGGGATAGGGGAGACCCAGTACTTC

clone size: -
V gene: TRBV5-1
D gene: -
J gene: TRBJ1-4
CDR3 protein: CASSLPGGGGNEKLFF
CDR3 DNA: TGCGCCAGCAGCTTGCCGGGTGGGGGCGGTAATGAAAAACTGTTTTTT

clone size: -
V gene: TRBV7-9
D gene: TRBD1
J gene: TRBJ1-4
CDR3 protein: CASSPDRDEKLFF
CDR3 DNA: TGTGCCAGCAGCCCGGACAGGGATGAAAAACTGTTTTTT

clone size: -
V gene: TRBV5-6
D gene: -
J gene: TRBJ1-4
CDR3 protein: CASSLDQGNEKLFF
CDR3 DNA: TGTGCCAGCAGCTTAGACCAGGGGAATGAAAAACTGTTTTTT

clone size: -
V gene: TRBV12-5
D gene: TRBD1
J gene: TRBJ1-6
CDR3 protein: CASGLGQGVGSPLHF
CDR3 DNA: TGTGCTAGTGGTTTGGGTCAGGGGGTGGGATCACCCCTCCACTTT

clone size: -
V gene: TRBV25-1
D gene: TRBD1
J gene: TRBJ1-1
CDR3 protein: CASSAGTGLNTEAFF
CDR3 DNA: TGTGCCAGCAGTGCTGGGACAGGGTTGAACACTGAAGCTTTCTTT

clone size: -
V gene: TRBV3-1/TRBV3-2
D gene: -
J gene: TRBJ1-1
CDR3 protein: CASSQDGWTEAFF
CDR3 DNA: TGTGCCAGCAGCCAAGACGGCTGGACTGAAGCTTTCTTT

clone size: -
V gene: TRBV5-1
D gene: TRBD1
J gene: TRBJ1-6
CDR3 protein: CASSPRQGNSPLHF
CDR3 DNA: TGCGCCAGCAGCCCCAGACAGGGGAATTCACCCCTCCACTTT

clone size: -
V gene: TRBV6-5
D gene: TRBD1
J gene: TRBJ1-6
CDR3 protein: CASSYWDRGRSPLHF
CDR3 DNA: TGTGCCAGCAGTTACTGGGACAGGGGTCGATCACCCCTCCACTTT

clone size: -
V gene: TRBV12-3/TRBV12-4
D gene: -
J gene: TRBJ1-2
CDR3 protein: CASSLKVRVGYTF
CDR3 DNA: TGTGCCAGCAGTTTAAAGGTTAGGGTTGGCTACACCTTC

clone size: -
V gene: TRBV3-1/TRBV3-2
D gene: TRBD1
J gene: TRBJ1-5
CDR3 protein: CASSPGQGWDQPQHF
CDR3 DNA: TGTGCCAGCAGCCCTGGACAGGGGTGGGATCAGCCCCAGCATTTT

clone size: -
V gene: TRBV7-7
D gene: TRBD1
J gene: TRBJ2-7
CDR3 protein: CASSLADRGYEQYF
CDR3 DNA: TGTGCTAGCAGCTTGGCGGACAGGGGCTACGAGCAGTACTTC

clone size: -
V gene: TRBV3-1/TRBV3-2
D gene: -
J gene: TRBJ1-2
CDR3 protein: CASTPPGAPFGYTF
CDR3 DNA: TGTGCCAGCACCCCTCCAGGGGCCCCGTTTGGCTACACCTTC

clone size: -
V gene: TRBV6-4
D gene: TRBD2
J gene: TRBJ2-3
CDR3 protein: CASSDVGGGADTQYF
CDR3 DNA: TGTGCCAGCAGTGACGTAGGCGGGGGTGCAGATACGCAGTATTTT

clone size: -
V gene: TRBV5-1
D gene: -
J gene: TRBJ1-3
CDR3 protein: CASSPAPQGLFGNTIYF
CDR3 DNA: TGCGCCAGCAGCCCGGCCCCGCAGGGCCTCTTCGGAAACACCATATATTTT

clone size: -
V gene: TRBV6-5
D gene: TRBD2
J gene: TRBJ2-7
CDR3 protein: CASRPPAGRGQYF
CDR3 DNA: TGTGCCAGCCGCCCCCCCGCCGGGAGGGGGCAGTACTTC

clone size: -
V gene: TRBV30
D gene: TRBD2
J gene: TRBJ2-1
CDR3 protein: CAWSGLAGGNSYNEQFF
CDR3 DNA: TGTGCCTGGAGCGGACTAGCGGGGGGGAATTCCTACAATGAGCAGTTCTTC

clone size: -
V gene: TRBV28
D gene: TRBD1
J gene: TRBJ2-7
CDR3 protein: CASSLSGTGHYEQYF
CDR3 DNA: TGTGCCAGCAGTTTGTCCGGGACAGGCCACTACGAGCAGTACTTC

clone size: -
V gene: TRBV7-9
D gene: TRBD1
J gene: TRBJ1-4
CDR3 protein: CASSLWGQSNEKLFF
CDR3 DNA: TGTGCCAGCAGCTTATGGGGACAGTCTAATGAAAAACTGTTTTTT

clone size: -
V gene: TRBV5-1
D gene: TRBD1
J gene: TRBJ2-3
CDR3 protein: CASSLDRGRNTQYF
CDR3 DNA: TGCGCCAGCAGCTTGGACAGGGGACGGAATACGCAGTATTTT

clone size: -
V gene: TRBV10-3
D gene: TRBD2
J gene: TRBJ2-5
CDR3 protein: CAINSGGARETQYF
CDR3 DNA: TGTGCCATCAATAGCGGGGGGGCCAGAGAGACCCAGTACTTC

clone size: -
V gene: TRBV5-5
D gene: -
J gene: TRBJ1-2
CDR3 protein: CASSLWDYGYTF
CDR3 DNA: TGTGCCAGCAGCTTGTGGGACTATGGCTACACCTTC

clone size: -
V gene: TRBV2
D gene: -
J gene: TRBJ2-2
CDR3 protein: CASSAGQNTGELFF
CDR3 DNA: TGTGCCAGCAGTGCAGGACAGAACACCGGGGAGCTGTTTTTT

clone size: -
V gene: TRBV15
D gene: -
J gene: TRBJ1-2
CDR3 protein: CATSRIWGSGYTF
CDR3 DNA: TGTGCCACCAGCAGAATCTGGGGCAGTGGCTACACCTTC

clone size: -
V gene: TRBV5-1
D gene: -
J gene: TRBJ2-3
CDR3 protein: CASSLAVDTQYF
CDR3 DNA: TGCGCCAGCAGCTTGGCCGTGGATACGCAGTATTTT

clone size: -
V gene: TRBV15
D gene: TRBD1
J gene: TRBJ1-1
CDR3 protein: CATSRVQGSRNTEAFF
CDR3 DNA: TGTGCCACCAGCAGGGTACAGGGGAGTCGTAACACTGAAGCTTTCTTT

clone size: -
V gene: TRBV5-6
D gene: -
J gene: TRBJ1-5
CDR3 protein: CASSLLESHSNQPQHF
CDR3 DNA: TGTGCCAGCAGCTTGCTGGAGAGTCATAGCAATCAGCCCCAGCATTTT

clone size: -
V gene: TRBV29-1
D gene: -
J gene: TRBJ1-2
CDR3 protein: CSAERLSDGYTF
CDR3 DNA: TGCAGCGCCGAGAGGCTTTCGGATGGCTACACCTTC

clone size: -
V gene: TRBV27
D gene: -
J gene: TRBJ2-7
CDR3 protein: CASSLTIRVSPYEQYF
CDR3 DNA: TGTGCCAGCAGTTTAACTATCAGGGTATCTCCCTACGAGCAGTACTTC

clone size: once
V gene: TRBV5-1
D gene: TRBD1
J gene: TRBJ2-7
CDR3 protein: CASSQTGGPYEQYF
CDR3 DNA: TGCGCCAGCAGCCAGACAGGGGGCCCGTACGAGCAGTACTTC

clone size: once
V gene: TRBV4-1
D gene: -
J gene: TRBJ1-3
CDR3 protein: CASSQPGQKGNTIYF
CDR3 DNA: TGCGCCAGCAGCCAGCCGGGACAAAAGGGGAACACCATATATTTT

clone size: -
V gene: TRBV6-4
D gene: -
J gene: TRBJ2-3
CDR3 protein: CASSPGGTDTQYF
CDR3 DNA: TGTGCCAGCAGCCCAGGGGGCACAGATACGCAGTATTTT

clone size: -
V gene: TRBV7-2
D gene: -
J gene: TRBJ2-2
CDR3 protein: CASSSRQSTGELFF
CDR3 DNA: TGTGCCAGCAGCAGCAGACAGTCTACCGGGGAGCTGTTTTTT